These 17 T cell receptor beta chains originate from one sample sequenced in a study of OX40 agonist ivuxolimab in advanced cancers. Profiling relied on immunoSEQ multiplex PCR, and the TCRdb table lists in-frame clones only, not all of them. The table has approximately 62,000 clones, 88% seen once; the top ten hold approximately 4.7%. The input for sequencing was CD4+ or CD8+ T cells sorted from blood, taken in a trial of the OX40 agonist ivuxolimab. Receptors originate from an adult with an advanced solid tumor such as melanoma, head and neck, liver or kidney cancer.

Here the CDR3 DNA reads TGTGCCAGTAGTCCCCGGACAGGGGGTTTCACAGATACGCAGTATTTT. Translating gives CASSPRTGGFTDTQYF. This chain links TRBV19 with TRBJ2-3; 10 bases are shared with TRBD1. The J segment lost 2 bases and the V segment lost 5 bases, leaving 7 bases of the junction unmatched. In germline, CDR1 is LNHDA, CDR2 SQIVND (reference sequence). The CDR3 totals 16 residues. Full variable domain (rest looked up from reference TRBV19 and TRBJ2-3): DGGITQSPKYLFRKEGQNVTLSCEQNLNHDAMYWYRQDPGQGLRLIYYSQIVNDFQKGDIAEGYSVSREKKESFPLTVTSAQKNPTAFYLCASSPRTGGFTDTQYFGPGTRLTVL.

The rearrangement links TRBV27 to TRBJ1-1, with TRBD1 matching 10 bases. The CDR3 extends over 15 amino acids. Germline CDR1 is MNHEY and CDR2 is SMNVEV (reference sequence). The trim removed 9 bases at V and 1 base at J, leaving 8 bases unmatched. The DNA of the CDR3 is TGTGCCAGTTATACCGGGACAGGGGAGAACACTGAAGCTTTCTTT. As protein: CASYTGTGENTEAFF.

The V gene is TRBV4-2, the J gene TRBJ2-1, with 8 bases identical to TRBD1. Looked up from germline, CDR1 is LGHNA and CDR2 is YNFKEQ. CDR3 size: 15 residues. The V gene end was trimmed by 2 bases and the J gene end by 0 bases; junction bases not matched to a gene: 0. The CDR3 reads CASSQTGGSYNEQFF. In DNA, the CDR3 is TGTGCCAGCAGCCAAACAGGGGGCTCCTACAATGAGCAGTTCTTC.

The CDR3 bases are TGCGCCAGCAGCTCGAACCCGGGACAGGGGGCTACGGAGCAGTACTTC. It encodes CASSSNPGQGATEQYF. V gene TRBV5-1 combines with J gene TRBJ2-7; 12 positions match TRBD1. This CDR3 spans 16 amino acids. V shed 3 bases, J shed 7 bases, and the junction held 11 bases outside the gene matches. CDR1 is SGHRS, CDR2 YFSETQ, per germline.

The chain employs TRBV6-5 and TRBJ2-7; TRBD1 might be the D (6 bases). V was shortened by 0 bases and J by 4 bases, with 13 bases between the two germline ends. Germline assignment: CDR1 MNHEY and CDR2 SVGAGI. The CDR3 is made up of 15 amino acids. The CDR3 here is CASSYSPPGVYEQYF. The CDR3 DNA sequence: TGTGCCAGCAGTTACTCCCCCCCAGGGGTATACGAGCAGTACTTC.

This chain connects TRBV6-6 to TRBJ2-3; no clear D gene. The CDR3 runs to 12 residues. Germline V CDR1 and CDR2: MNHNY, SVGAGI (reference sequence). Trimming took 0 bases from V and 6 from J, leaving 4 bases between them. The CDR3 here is CASSYSGDTQYF. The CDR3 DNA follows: TGTGCCAGCAGTTACTCTGGGGATACGCAGTATTTT.

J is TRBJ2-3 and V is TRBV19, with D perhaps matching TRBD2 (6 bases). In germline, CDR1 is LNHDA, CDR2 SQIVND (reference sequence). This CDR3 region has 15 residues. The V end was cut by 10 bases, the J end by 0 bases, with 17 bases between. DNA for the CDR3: TGTGCCACTCAAGACCGGGAGCCCAGCACAGATACGCAGTATTTT. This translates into CATQDREPSTDTQYF.

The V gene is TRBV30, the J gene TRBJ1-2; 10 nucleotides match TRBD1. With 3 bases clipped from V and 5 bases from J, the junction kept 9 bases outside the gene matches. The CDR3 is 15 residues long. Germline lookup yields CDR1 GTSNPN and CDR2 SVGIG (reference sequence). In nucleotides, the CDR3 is TGTGCCTGGAGCGCCCTGGGACAGGGGTGGTATGGCTACACCTTC. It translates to CAWSALGQGWYGYTF.

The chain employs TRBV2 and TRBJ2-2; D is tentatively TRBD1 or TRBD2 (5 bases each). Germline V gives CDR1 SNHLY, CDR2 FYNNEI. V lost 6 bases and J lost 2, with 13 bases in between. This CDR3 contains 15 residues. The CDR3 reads CASRGVRTNTGELFF. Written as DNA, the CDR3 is TGTGCCAGCAGGGGGGTTCGAACAAACACCGGGGAGCTGTTTTTT.

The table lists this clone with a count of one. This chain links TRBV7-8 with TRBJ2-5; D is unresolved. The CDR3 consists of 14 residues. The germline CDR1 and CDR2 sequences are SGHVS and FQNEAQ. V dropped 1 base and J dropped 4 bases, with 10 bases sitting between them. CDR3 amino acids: CASSLGKTLETQYF. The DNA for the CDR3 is TGTGCCAGCAGCTTAGGGAAAACGCTAGAGACCCAGTACTTC.

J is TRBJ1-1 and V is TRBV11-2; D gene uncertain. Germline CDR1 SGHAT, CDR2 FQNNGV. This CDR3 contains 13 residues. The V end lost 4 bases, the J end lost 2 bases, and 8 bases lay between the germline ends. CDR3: CASSSQTNTEAFF. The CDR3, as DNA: TGTGCCAGCAGCTCCCAGACAAACACTGAAGCTTTCTTT.

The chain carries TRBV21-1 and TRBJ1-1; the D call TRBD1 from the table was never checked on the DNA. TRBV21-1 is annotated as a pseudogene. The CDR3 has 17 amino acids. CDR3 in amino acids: CASNSEGQGAGVTEAFF. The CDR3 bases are TGTGCCAGCAACTCCGAGGGACAGGGGGCCGGGGTCACTGAAGCTTTCTTT.

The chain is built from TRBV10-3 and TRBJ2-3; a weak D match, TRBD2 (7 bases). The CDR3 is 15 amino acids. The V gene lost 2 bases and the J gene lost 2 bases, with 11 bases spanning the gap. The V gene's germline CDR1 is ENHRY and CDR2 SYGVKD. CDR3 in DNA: TGTGCCATCAGTGAGCGGGGGGCATTCACAGATACGCAGTATTTT. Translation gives CAISERGAFTDTQYF.

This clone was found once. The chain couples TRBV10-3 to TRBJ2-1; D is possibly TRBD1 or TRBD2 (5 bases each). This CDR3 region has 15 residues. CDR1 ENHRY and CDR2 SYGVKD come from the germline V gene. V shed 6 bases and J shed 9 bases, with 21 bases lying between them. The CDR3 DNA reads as TGTGCCATCAGGGACCTTGGGGGTGGGGAAGGTGAGCAGTTCTTC. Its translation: CAIRDLGGGEGEQFF.

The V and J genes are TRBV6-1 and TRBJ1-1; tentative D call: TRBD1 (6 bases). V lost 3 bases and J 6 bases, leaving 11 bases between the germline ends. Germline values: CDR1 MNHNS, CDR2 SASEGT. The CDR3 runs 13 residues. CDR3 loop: CASSEQGRAEAFF. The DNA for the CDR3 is TGTGCCAGCAGTGAGCAGGGGAGGGCTGAAGCTTTCTTT.

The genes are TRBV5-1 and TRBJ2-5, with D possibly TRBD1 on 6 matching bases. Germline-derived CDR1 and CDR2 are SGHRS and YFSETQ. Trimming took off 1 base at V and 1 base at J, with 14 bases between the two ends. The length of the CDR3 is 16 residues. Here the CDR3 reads CASSLPRTAAQETQYF. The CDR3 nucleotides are TGCGCCAGCAGCTTGCCCCGGACAGCAGCCCAAGAGACCCAGTACTTC.

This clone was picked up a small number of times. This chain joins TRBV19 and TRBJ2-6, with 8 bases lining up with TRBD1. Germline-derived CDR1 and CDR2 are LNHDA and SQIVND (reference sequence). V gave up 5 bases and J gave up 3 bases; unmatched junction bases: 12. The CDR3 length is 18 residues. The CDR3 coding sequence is TGTGCCAGTAGTCTATCAGGGGGCTTGTTCGATGGGGCCAACGTCCTGACTTTC. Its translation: CASSLSGGLFDGANVLTF.